The 21 T cell receptor beta chains presented below share a single source sample, sequenced in a study of T-cell reconstitution after alpha-beta-depleted transplantation in children. Unique molecular identifiers were used to barcode this TCRbeta library. TCRdb re-called the PCR reads through MiXCR, storing one row per CDR3 protein. The sample lists 200,000 to 300,000 distinct CDR3 sequences, about 12% occurring once. The sequencing used PBMCs from the stem cell graft donor, collected from the stem cell graft. These receptor sequences come from a human donor who donated a stem cell graft to a child with acute lymphoblastic leukemia.

J is TRBJ1-3 and V is TRBV4-3; tentative D call: TRBD1 (5 bases). Between the trimmed V and J ends, which lost 4 bases and 4 bases, there was a span of 23 bases. This CDR3 contains 18 residues. Per the germline V gene, CDR1 is LGHNA and CDR2 is YSLEER. CDR3 DNA: TGCGCCAGCAGCCCCGACCCCGGGACGGGAGTCGTCGGAAACACCATATATTTT. This sequence encodes CASSPDPGTGVVGNTIYF.

This clonotype has a count of ten or more. This chain joins TRBV7-2 and TRBJ2-5; unclear D gene. This CDR3 spans 13 amino acids. V was clipped by 0 bases and J by 4 bases, with 6 bases between them. From germline, CDR1 is SGHTA and CDR2 FQGNSA. CDR3 nucleotides: TGTGCCAGCAGCTTAGCTCCCACAGAGACCCAGTACTTC. The encoded protein is CASSLAPTETQYF.

The chain recombines TRBV20-1 with TRBJ2-3; TRBD2 agrees at 9 bases. The V and J ends lost 4 bases and 5 bases, in that order; junction bases with no gene match: 10. The CDR3 spans 15 residues. Germline loops: CDR1 DFQATT, CDR2 SNEGSKA (reference sequence). The CDR3 nucleotides are TGCAGTGCTAAGGCTCCGGCGGGGGGGGAAGATACGCAGTATTTT. It yields the protein CSAKAPAGGEDTQYF.

This clonotype was detected ten times or more. The chain joins TRBV11-2 to TRBJ2-2; D perhaps matches TRBD2 (5 bases). The CDR3 has 15 amino acids. Trimming removed 0 bases from V and 7 bases from J, with 12 bases in between. Germline values: CDR1 SGHAT, CDR2 FQNNGV. CDR3 protein: CASSLEGNAGGELFF. The CDR3 DNA reads TGTGCCAGCAGCTTAGAGGGGAACGCGGGCGGGGAGCTGTTTTTT.

This clonotype was counted many times. J is TRBJ1-5 and V is TRBV18, with a weak D call TRBD1 (6 bases). Germline CDR1 reads KGHSH; CDR2 reads LQKENI. CDR3 size: 14 residues. Trimming removed 2 bases from V and 8 bases from J, with 13 bases in between. CDR3 in amino acids: CASSPSQGIEPQHF. The CDR3 DNA reads as TGTGCCAGCTCACCATCACAGGGAATCGAGCCCCAGCATTTT.

This clonotype turned up a few times. The chain joins TRBV20-1 to TRBJ2-1; 9 bases match TRBD2. Germline loops: CDR1 DFQATT, CDR2 SNEGSKA (reference sequence). The CDR3 length is 14 residues. Trimming took 5 bases from V and 0 from J; bases not matched to a gene: 2. CDR3 sequence: CSASTSGSYNEQFF. The CDR3 coding sequence is TGCAGTGCTTCGACTAGCGGCTCCTACAATGAGCAGTTCTTC.

The V and J genes are TRBV5-7 and TRBJ2-5; weak D call: TRBD2 (5 bases). TRBV5-7 is given ORF status, its function remaining uncertain. The CDR3 consists of 13 residues. Trimming took 4 bases from V and 7 from J, leaving 14 bases between them. CDR3 in DNA: TGTGCCAGCAGCCCCGGGCTCGCGGGGACCCAGTACTTC. Translated, it gives CASSPGLAGTQYF.

The V and J genes are TRBV20-1 and TRBJ1-6; the D is unclear. V lost 3 bases and J 10 bases, leaving 22 bases between the germline ends. The CDR3 totals 16 residues. Germline CDR1 DFQATT, CDR2 SNEGSKA (reference sequence). The CDR3 sequence: CSAREVDLILGSPLHF. The CDR3 bases are TGCAGTGCTAGGGAAGTGGACCTGATACTAGGCTCACCCCTCCACTTT.

This clonotype was detected ten times or more. The genes are TRBV6-1 and TRBJ1-2; TRBD1 agrees at 7 bases. This CDR3 region has 18 residues. CDR1 is MNHNS and CDR2 is SASEGT in the germline V gene. V gave up 4 bases and J gave up 4 bases; unmatched junction bases: 18. The CDR3 bases are TGTGCCAGCAGTGCCCCGTTGGGACAGAAACGCAATGTCTATGGCTACACCTTC. This encodes CASSAPLGQKRNVYGYTF.

This clonotype was seen ten or more times. This chain uses TRBV28 with TRBJ2-7; tentative D call: TRBD2 (6 bases). CDR3 length: 12 residues. Trimming shortened V by 5 bases and J by 6 bases, and 11 bases separated the two germline ends. CDR1 and CDR2 from the germline V gene are MDHEN and SYDVKM. The CDR3 nucleotides are TGTGCCAGCAGTCCCACGGGGGTCGAGCAGTACTTC. Translated: CASSPTGVEQYF.

This clonotype was counted ten times or more. This chain links TRBV20-1 with TRBJ1-2; the D gene is possibly TRBD1 (5 bases). The CDR3 covers 13 residues. CDR1 and CDR2 (germline): DFQATT, SNEGSKA (reference sequence). V shed 6 bases and J shed 1 base, with 12 bases lying between them. CDR3 region: CSADGTDNYGYTF. As DNA, the CDR3 is TGCAGTGCCGATGGGACGGATAACTATGGCTACACCTTC.

This clonotype was counted ten times or more. The chain couples TRBV7-2 to TRBJ2-1; D not certain. CDR1 is SGHTA and CDR2 is FQGNSA in the germline V gene. This CDR3 has 14 amino acids. Deletions cut 2 bases from V and 7 bases from J, with 12 bases between. CDR3 sequence (DNA): TGTGCCAGCAGCTTAACGTCGTCCCGGAATGAGCAGTTCTTC. Protein sequence: CASSLTSSRNEQFF.

This clonotype was seen repeatedly, ten times or more. The rearrangement uses TRBV5-1 and TRBJ2-2; D is possibly TRBD1 (5 bases). This CDR3 spans 15 amino acids. With 3 bases removed from V and 4 bases from J, the gap between germline ends came to 13 bases. Looked up from germline, CDR1 is SGHRS and CDR2 is YFSETQ. CDR3 loop: CASSSTEASTGELFF. CDR3 nucleotide sequence: TGCGCCAGCAGCTCGACAGAAGCTAGCACCGGGGAGCTGTTTTTT. The variable domain in full, completed from reference TRBV5-1 and TRBJ2-2, reads KAGVTQTPRYLIKTRGQQVTLSCSPISGHRSVSWYQQTPGQGLQFLFEYFSETQRNKGNFPGRFSGRQFSNSRSEMNVSTLELGDSALYLCASSSTEASTGELFFGEGSRLTVL.

This clonotype was counted many times. The DNA for the CDR3 is TGCAGCGTTGAGAGGGCAGGGGAACTAGCGGGGGCGGATACGCAGTATTTT. It is translated as CSVERAGELAGADTQYF. The V gene is TRBV29-1, the J gene TRBJ2-3; TRBD2 aligns across 11 bases. Germline CDR1 SQVTM, CDR2 ANQGSEA. V gave up 3 bases and J gave up 6 bases; unmatched junction bases: 14. The CDR3 consists of 17 residues.

Ten or more counts support this clonotype. The gene calls are TRBV12-3 or TRBV12-4 and TRBJ1-5, with D uncertain. CDR3 length: 15 amino acids. V lost 3 bases and J lost 7, with 16 bases in between. This chain's CDR3 is CASSLNGGKGQPQHF. Written as DNA, the CDR3 is TGTGCCAGCAGTTTGAATGGAGGGAAGGGACAGCCCCAGCATTTT.

The table lists this clonotype with a few counts. The V call is TRBV9, the J call TRBJ2-7; D might be TRBD1 (5 bases). Per the germline V gene, CDR1 is SGDLS and CDR2 is YYNGEE. The CDR3 loop spans 15 amino acids. V lost 1 base to trimming and J lost 3 bases, with 14 bases between them. The CDR3 DNA reads as TGTGCCAGCAGCGTAAGTACAGGTTCCTTCTACGAGCAGTACTTC. As protein: CASSVSTGSFYEQYF.

This clonotype has at least ten counts. CDR3 protein: CASSSSDRVGQPQHF. In nucleotides, the CDR3 is TGTGCCAGCAGTAGCTCTGACAGGGTAGGTCAGCCCCAGCATTTT. V usage is TRBV12-3 or TRBV12-4 and J usage is TRBJ1-5, with TRBD1 matching 7 bases. The CDR3 length is 15 residues. V shed 5 bases, J shed 6 bases, and the junction held 10 bases outside the gene matches.

This clonotype appeared many times. V gene TRBV15 combines with J gene TRBJ2-1; possibly TRBD1 for D (6 bases). V was cut by 11 bases and J by 9 bases, with 14 bases left in between. The CDR3 runs 11 residues. Germline V lookup: CDR1 LNHNV, CDR2 YYDKDF (reference sequence). As DNA, the CDR3 is TGTGCCTCGGGACATCCCGGTGAGCAGTTCTTC. Translation: CASGHPGEQFF.

This clonotype was observed a handful of times. V is TRBV7-9 and J is TRBJ2-2; the D is unclear. V was trimmed by 2 bases and J by 6 bases, leaving 10 bases between them. The germline CDR1 and CDR2 sequences are SEHNR and FQNEAQ (reference sequence). This CDR3 is 14 amino acids long. The CDR3 here is CASSLMSTPGELFF. CDR3 nucleotide sequence: TGTGCCAGCAGCTTAATGTCAACGCCCGGGGAGCTGTTTTTT.

About this clonotype itself: Possible read error: a much larger clone is one base away. The chain joins TRBV11-1 to TRBJ2-2, with 13 nucleotides matching TRBD2. The CDR3 totals 18 residues. Germline CDR1 is SGHAT and CDR2 is FQDESV (reference sequence). In DNA form, the CDR3 reads TGTGCCAGCAGCTTAGAGGGACTAGCGGGAATTAACACCGGGGAGCCGTTTTTT. Translation: CASSLEGLAGINTGEPFF.

In this sample, this clonotype turned up many times. V and J are TRBV7-2 and TRBJ1-1, with 7 positions matching TRBD1. Losses at the gene ends were 5 bases for V and 2 bases for J; bases not matched to a gene: 8. CDR1 SGHTA and CDR2 FQGNSA come from the germline V gene. The CDR3 totals 15 residues. CDR3 DNA sequence: TGTGCCAGCAGCCCCCTGGGACAGATAAACACTGAAGCTTTCTTT. Translating it yields CASSPLGQINTEAFF.